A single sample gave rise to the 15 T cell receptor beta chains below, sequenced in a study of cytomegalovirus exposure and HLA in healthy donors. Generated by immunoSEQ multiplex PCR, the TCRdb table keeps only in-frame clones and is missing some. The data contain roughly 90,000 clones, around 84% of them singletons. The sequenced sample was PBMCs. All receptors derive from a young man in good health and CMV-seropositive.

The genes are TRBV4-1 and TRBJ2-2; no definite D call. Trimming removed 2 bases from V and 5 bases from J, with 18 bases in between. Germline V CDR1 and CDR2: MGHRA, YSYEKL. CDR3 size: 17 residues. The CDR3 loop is CASSQQTGPGWTGELFF. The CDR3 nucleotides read TGCGCCAGCAGCCAACAGACCGGCCCAGGCTGGACCGGGGAGCTGTTTTTT.

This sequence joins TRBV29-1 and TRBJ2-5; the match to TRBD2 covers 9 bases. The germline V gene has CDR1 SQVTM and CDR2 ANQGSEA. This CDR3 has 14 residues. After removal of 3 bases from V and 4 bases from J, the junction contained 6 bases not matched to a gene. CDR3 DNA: TGCAGCGTTGAGAATAGCGGGAGTGGAGAGACCCAGTACTTC. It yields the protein CSVENSGSGETQYF. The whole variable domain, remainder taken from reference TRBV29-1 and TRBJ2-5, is SAVISQKPSRDICQRGTSLTIQCQVDSQVTMMFWYRQQPGQSLTLIATANQGSEATYESGFVIDKFPISRPNLTFSTLTVSNMSPEDSSIYLCSVENSGSGETQYFGPGTRLLVL.

CDR3 nucleotides: TGTGCCAGTAGTATGGTTGAGGGGCGGGGGAACACTGAAGCTTTCTTT. It specifies CASSMVEGRGNTEAFF. The gene calls are TRBV19 and TRBJ1-1; D is perhaps TRBD1 (5 bases). The CDR3 contains 16 residues. Per the germline V gene, CDR1 is LNHDA and CDR2 is SQIVND (reference sequence). V lost 3 bases to trimming and J lost 1 base, with 15 bases between them.

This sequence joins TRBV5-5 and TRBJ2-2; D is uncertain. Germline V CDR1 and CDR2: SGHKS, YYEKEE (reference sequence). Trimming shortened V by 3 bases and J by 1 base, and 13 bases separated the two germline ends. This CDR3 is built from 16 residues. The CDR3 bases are TGTGCCAGCAGCTCCTCTTCCTTCCTGAACACCGGGGAGCTGTTTTTT. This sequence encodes CASSSSSFLNTGELFF.

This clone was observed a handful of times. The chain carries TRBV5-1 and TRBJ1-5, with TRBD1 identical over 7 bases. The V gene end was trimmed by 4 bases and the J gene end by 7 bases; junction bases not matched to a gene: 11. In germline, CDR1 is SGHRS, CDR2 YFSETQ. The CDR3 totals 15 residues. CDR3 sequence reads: CASSPLGGMRQPQHF. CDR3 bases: TGCGCCAGCAGCCCCCTAGGGGGCATGAGACAGCCCCAGCATTTT.

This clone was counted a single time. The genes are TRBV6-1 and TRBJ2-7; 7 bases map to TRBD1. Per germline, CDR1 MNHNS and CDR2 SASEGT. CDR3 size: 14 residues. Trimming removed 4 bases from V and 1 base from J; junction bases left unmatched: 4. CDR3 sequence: CASSVTGPSYEQYF. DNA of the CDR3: TGTGCCAGCAGTGTGACAGGGCCATCCTACGAGCAGTACTTC.

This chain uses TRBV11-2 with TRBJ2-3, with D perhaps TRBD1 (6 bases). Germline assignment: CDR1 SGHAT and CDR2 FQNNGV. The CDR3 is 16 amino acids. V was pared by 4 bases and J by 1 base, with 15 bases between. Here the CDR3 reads CASSSQRGYGTDTQYF. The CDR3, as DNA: TGTGCCAGCAGCTCACAAAGGGGGTACGGCACAGATACGCAGTATTTT.

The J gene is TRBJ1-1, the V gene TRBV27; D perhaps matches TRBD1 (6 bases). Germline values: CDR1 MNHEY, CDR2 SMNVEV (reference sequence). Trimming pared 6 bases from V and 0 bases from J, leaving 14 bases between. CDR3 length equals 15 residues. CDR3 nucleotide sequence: TGTGCCAGCAGCCCCCTCGGGGGGCTGAACACTGAAGCTTTCTTT. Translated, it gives CASSPLGGLNTEAFF.

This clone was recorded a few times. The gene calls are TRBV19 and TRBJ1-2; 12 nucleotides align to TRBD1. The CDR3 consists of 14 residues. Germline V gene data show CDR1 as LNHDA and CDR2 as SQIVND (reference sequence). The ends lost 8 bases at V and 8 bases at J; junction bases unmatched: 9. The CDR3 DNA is TGTGCCAGTTCATTGGGACAGGGGGCAGGGGGCTACACCTTC. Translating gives CASSLGQGAGGYTF. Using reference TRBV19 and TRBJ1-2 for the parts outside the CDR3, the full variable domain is DGGITQSPKYLFRKEGQNVTLSCEQNLNHDAMYWYRQDPGQGLRLIYYSQIVNDFQKGDIAEGYSVSREKKESFPLTVTSAQKNPTAFYLCASSLGQGAGGYTFGSGTRLTVV.

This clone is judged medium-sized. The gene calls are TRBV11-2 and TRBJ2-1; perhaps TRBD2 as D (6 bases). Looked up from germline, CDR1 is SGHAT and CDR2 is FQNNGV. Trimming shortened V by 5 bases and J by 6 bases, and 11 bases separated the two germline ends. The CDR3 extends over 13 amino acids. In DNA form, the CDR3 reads TGTGCCAGCAGCCTCTCTAGCGTCAATGAGCAGTTCTTC. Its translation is CASSLSSVNEQFF.

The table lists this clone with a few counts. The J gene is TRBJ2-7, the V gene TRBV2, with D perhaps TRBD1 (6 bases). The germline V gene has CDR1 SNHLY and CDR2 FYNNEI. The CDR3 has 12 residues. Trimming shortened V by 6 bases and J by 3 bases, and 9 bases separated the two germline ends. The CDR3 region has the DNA TGTGCCAGCAGCCGAGGGGGCTACGAGCAGTACTTC. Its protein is CASSRGGYEQYF.

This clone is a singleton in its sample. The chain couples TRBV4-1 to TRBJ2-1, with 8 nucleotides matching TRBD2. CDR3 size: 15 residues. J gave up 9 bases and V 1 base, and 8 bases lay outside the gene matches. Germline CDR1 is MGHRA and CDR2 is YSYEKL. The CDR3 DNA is TGCGCCAGCAGCCAAGCGGGAGGGTTTTTTAGTGAGCAGTTCTTC. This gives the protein CASSQAGGFFSEQFF.

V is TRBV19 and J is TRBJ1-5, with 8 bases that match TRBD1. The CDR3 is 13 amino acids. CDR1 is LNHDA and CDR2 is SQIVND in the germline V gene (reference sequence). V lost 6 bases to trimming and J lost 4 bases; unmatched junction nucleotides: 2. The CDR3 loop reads CASRGTGNQPQHF. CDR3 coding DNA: TGTGCCAGTAGAGGGACAGGAAATCAGCCCCAGCATTTT.

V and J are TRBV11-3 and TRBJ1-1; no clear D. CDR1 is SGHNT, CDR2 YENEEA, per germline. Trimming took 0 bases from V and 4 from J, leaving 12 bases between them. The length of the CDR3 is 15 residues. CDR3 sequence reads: CASSLEGRSGTEAFF. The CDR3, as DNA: TGTGCCAGCAGCTTAGAGGGCAGGTCAGGCACTGAAGCTTTCTTT.

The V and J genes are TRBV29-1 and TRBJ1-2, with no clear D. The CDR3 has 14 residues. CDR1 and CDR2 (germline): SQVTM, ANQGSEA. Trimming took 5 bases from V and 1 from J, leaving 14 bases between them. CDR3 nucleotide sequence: TGCAGCGTTTTCCCCGACAACATTAACTATGGCTACACCTTC. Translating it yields CSVFPDNINYGYTF.